These 6 T cell receptor beta chains originate from one sample sequenced in a study of neurological immune-mediated disorders (dated by TCRdb to the late 2010s). Receptor libraries were prepared by 5' RACE. TCRdb names Illumina HiSeq 2500 as the instrument used. TCRdb took the public reads, trimmed them with fastp at Q25, ran MiXCR for clone calling and kept in-frame beta chains. Rows with one shared CDR3 protein collapse into an entry with the most common genes and DNA. The sample records tens of thousands of distinct CDR3 sequences, under 13% of which are singletons. The ten most abundant clones make up 6.6% of the sample. The material sequenced was PBMCs. These receptors all come from a woman in her twenties or thirties with HTLV-1-associated myelopathy (HAM/TSP).

This clonotype was detected many times. The genes are TRBV7-9 and TRBJ1-2; no clear D gene. Germline CDR1 and CDR2: SEHNR and FQNEAQ (reference sequence). The CDR3 sequence is 11 residues long. V lost 5 bases and J lost 5, with 6 bases in between. CDR3 coding DNA: TGTGCCAGCAGCCGGTTTTATGGCTACACCTTC. It encodes CASSRFYGYTF.

The V gene is TRBV29-1, the J gene TRBJ1-1; D gene uncertain. V lost 5 bases and J lost 3, with 13 bases in between. The germline gives CDR1 SQVTM, CDR2 ANQGSEA. CDR3 length: 13 amino acids. CDR3 DNA sequence: TGCAGCGTTATCCTCGGGCAGCACACTGAAGCTTTCTTT. Its translation is CSVILGQHTEAFF.

This clonotype was seen ten or more times. The rearrangement joins TRBV5-1 to TRBJ2-6; no clear D. There are 14 residues in the CDR3. The V gene lost 4 bases and the J gene lost 1 base, with 6 bases spanning the gap. The germline V gene has CDR1 SGHRS and CDR2 YFSETQ. The CDR3 bases are TGCGCCAGCAGCCCGGTTTCTGGGGCCAACGTCCTGACTTTC. This sequence encodes CASSPVSGANVLTF.

This clonotype was seen at least ten times. The chain uses TRBV7-2 and TRBJ1-5; 7 bases match TRBD1. Trimming removed 5 bases from V and 3 bases from J; junction bases left unmatched: 4. The CDR3 has 14 amino acids. Germline CDR1 SGHTA, CDR2 FQGNSA. CDR3 region: CASSPGQPNQPQHF. DNA of the CDR3: TGTGCCAGCAGCCCGGGACAGCCCAATCAGCCCCAGCATTTT. Full variable domain (outside the CDR3, taken from reference TRBV7-2 and TRBJ1-5): GAGVSQSPSNKVTEKGKDVELRCDPISGHTALYWYRQSLGQGLEFLIYFQGNSAPDKSGLPSDRFSAERTGGSVSTLTIQRTQQEDSAVYLCASSPGQPNQPQHFGDGTRLSIL.

This clonotype occurred many times. This sequence joins TRBV29-1 and TRBJ1-1; D is possibly TRBD1 (5 bases). V shed 7 bases and J shed 0 bases, with 18 bases lying between them. CDR3 length equals 15 residues. Germline V lookup: CDR1 SQVTM, CDR2 ANQGSEA. The CDR3 nucleotides are TGCAGCGCCGACCAAGCAAGGGGAGTGAACACTGAAGCTTTCTTT. It codes for CSADQARGVNTEAFF. Combining the CDR3 with reference TRBV29-1 and TRBJ1-1 gives the whole variable domain SAVISQKPSRDICQRGTSLTIQCQVDSQVTMMFWYRQQPGQSLTLIATANQGSEATYESGFVIDKFPISRPNLTFSTLTVSNMSPEDSSIYLCSADQARGVNTEAFFGQGTRLTVV.

This clonotype was counted many times. The chain joins TRBV19 to TRBJ2-2; D tentatively fits TRBD1 or TRBD2 (5 bases each). The CDR3 runs 15 residues. The germline gives CDR1 LNHDA, CDR2 SQIVND (reference sequence). V was shortened by 8 bases and J by 6 bases, with 19 bases between the two germline ends. The CDR3 nucleotides read TGTGCCAGTGGTAATAGAAGGGACGGCGCCGGGGAGCTGTTTTTT. Protein: CASGNRRDGAGELFF. The entire variable domain, with the rest obtained from reference TRBV19 and TRBJ2-2, is as follows: DGGITQSPKYLFRKEGQNVTLSCEQNLNHDAMYWYRQDPGQGLRLIYYSQIVNDFQKGDIAEGYSVSREKKESFPLTVTSAQKNPTAFYLCASGNRRDGAGELFFGEGSRLTVL.